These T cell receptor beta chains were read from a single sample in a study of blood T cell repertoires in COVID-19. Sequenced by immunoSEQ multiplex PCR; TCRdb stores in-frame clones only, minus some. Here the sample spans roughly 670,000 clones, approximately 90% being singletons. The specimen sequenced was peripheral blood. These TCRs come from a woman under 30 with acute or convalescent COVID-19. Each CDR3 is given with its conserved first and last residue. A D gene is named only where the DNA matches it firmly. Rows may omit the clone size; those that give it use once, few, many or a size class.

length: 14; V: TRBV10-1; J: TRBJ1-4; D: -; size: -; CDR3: CASSGPTENEKLFF; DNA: TGCGCCAGCAGTGGCCCGACAGAGAATGAAAAACTGTTTTTT
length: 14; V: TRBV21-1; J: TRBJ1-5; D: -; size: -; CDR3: CANWRRPGNQPQHF; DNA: TGTGCCAACTGGAGGAGACCAGGCAATCAGCCCCAGCATTTT
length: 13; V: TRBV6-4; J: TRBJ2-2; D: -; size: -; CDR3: CASSDDGFGELFF; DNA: TGTGCCAGCAGTGACGACGGGTTCGGGGAGCTGTTTTTT
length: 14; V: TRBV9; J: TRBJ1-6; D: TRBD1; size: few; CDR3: CASSAGTGSSPLHF; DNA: TGTGCCAGCAGCGCCGGGACAGGTAGCTCACCCCTCCACTTT
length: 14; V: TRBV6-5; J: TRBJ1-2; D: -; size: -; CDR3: CASRPRGFWNGYTF; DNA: TGTGCCAGCAGGCCTCGGGGGTTTTGGAATGGCTACACCTTC
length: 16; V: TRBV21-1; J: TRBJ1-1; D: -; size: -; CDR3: CASSKNCGGRRTEAFF; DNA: TGTGCCAGCAGCAAAAATTGCGGGGGACGGAGAACTGAAGCTTTCTTT
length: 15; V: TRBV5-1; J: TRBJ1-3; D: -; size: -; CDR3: CASSLAPGAGNTIYF; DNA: TGCGCCAGCAGCTTGGCCCCCGGAGCTGGAAACACCATATATTTT
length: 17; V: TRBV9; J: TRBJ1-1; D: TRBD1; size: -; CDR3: CASSPPGQPGPYTEAFF; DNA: TGTGCCAGCAGCCCACCGGGACAGCCCGGCCCCTACACTGAAGCTTTCTTT
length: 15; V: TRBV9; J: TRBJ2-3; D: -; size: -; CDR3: CASSPGVGFTDTQYF; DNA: TGTGCCAGCTCGCCGGGGGTAGGCTTCACAGATACGCAGTATTTT
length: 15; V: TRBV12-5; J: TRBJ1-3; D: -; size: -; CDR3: CASGLDTVSGNTIYF; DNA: TGTGCTAGTGGTTTGGATACAGTCTCTGGAAACACCATATATTTT
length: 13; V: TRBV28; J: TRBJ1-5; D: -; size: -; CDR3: CASSLWTDEPQHF; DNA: TGTGCCAGCAGTTTGTGGACAGACGAGCCCCAGCATTTT
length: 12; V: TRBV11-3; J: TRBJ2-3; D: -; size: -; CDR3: CASSLGPNTQYF; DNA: TGTGCCAGCAGCTTAGGGCCAAATACGCAGTATTTT
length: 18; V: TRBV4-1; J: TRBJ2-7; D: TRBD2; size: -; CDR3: CASSQEASGGLTSYEQYF; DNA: TGCGCCAGCAGCCAAGAGGCTAGCGGGGGTTTAACCTCCTACGAGCAGTACTTC
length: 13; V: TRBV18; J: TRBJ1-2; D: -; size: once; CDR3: CASSPAGGDGYTF; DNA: TGTGCCAGCTCACCAGCGGGGGGCGACGGCTACACCTTC
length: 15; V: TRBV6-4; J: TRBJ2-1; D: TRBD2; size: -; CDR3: CASSKTSGVGDEQFF; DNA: TGTGCCAGCAGTAAGACTAGCGGGGTGGGAGATGAGCAGTTCTTC
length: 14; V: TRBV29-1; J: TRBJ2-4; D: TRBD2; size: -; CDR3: CSVGSGGFKNIQYF; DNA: TGCAGCGTTGGTAGCGGGGGATTCAAAAACATTCAGTACTTC
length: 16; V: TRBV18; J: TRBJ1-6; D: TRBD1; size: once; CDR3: CASSQGQAPDNSPLHF; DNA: TGTGCCAGCTCACAGGGACAGGCCCCAGATAATTCACCCCTCCACTTT
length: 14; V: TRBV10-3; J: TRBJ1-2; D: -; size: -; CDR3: CAISGGGRIYGYTF; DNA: TGTGCCATCAGTGGCGGGGGGCGCATCTATGGCTACACCTTC
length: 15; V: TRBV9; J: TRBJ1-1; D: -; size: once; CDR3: CASSEGMTGNTEAFF; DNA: TGTGCCAGCAGCGAGGGAATGACAGGGAACACTGAAGCTTTCTTT
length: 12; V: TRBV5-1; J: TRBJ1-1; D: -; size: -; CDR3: CASSSQGLPAFF; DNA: TGCGCCAGCAGCTCCCAGGGACTCCCAGCTTTCTTT
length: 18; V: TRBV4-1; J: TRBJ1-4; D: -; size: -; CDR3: CASSQVIPPGVDVQKLFF; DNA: TGCGCCAGCAGCCAAGTTATCCCCCCCGGGGTCGATGTTCAGAAACTGTTTTTT
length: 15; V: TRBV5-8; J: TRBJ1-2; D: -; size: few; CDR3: CASSSAGHPGGSYTF; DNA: TGTGCCAGCAGCTCAGCGGGACATCCCGGAGGGAGCTACACCTTC